This TCR beta chain derives from a study of cytomegalovirus exposure and HLA in healthy donors. While the first cohort had 600 to 800 subjects, the donors belonged to the separate validation cohort of more than 95 subjects. CDR1 and CDR2 (germline): SEHNR, FQNEAQ (reference sequence). The J segment lost 6 bases and the V segment lost 4 bases, leaving 6 bases of the junction unmatched. The CDR3 is 15 residues long. Sequencing used immunoSEQ multiplex PCR; TCRdb keeps in-frame clones, though not all of them. The data contain roughly 200,000 clones, 81% of them singletons. Input material: PBMCs. This clonotype was obtained from a woman between 25 and 40 years old in good health and CMV-seronegative. The rearrangement joins TRBV7-9 to TRBJ2-3, with 11 bases fitting TRBD2. As DNA, the CDR3 is TGTGCCAGCAGCTCATATAGCGGGGGGGCGGATACGCAGTATTTT. This translates into CASSSYSGGADTQYF.